Shown below are 29 T cell receptor beta chains from a single sample sequenced in a study of vaccination and CD4 T cells after COVID-19. Researchers used the Oncomine TCR Beta short-read assay to sequence DNA from cultured CD4+ T cells. One entry per CDR3 protein, called by TCRdb with MiXCR from the PCR reads. The sample holds about 26,000 distinct CDR3 sequences, approximately 50% seen once. No antigen is known for these receptors. Indicated treatment: roughly 11-day PBMC culture with coronavirus spike peptide pools or control peptides (ViraFEST assay). This material consisted of CD4+ T cells from blood, cultured in vitro, taken before SARS-CoV-2 vaccination. The receptor source for this set is a human donor who received a COVID-19 vaccine.

V usage is TRBV9 and J usage is TRBJ2-2; D ambiguous. Germline V gene sequence: CDR1 SGDLS, CDR2 YYNGEE. V gave up 0 bases and J gave up 5 bases, with 8 bases separating them. The CDR3 totals 14 residues. The CDR3 nucleotides read TGTGCCAGCAGCGTAGAGGTAGGGACCGGGGAGCTGTTTTTT. Translated, it gives CASSVEVGTGELFF.

This clonotype was seen a handful of times. The chain carries TRBV15 and TRBJ1-1; 10 nucleotides match TRBD1. The CDR3 runs to 16 residues. Germline V gene sequence: CDR1 LNHNV, CDR2 YYDKDF (reference sequence). J gave up 11 bases and V 3 bases, and 15 bases lay outside the gene matches. CDR3 sequence reads: CATSSRAGQGMVDAFF. The CDR3 DNA follows: TGTGCCACCAGCAGCCGGGCGGGACAGGGGATGGTTGATGCTTTCTTT. The full variable domain, in which reference TRBV15 and TRBJ1-1 provide the parts outside the CDR3, is DAMVIQNPRYQVTQFGKPVTLSCSQTLNHNVMYWYQQKSSQAPKLLFHYYDKDFNNEADTPDNFQSRRPNTSFCFLDIRSPGLGDTAMYLCATSSRAGQGMVDAFFGQGTRLTVV.

This clonotype was seen only once. This chain uses TRBV5-1 with TRBJ2-7; 7 nucleotides line up with TRBD1. This CDR3 comprises 15 residues. The V gene's germline CDR1 is SGHRS and CDR2 YFSETQ. The trim removed 2 bases at V and 2 bases at J, leaving 7 bases unmatched. CDR3 loop: CASSLGDSEAYEQYF. CDR3 nucleotides: TGCGCCAGCAGCTTAGGGGACAGCGAAGCCTACGAGCAGTACTTC.

The chain uses TRBV20-1 and TRBJ1-2; maybe TRBD1 (5 bases). The CDR3 sequence is 14 residues long. Germline V gene sequence: CDR1 DFQATT, CDR2 SNEGSKA (reference sequence). V shed 3 bases and J shed 7 bases, with 18 bases lying between them. In nucleotides, the CDR3 is TGCAGTGCTAGGGAGTCTGGGGGTGTGAGTGGCTACACCTTC. This sequence encodes CSARESGGVSGYTF.

This clonotype was recorded once. V gene TRBV6-1 combines with J gene TRBJ1-2; D is unclear. Per the germline V gene, CDR1 is MNHNS and CDR2 is SASEGT. The CDR3 totals 15 residues. Trimming took 5 bases from V and 11 from J, leaving 24 bases between them. The CDR3: CASSPSQNGRAGYTF. The CDR3 bases are TGTGCCAGCAGTCCATCCCAAAACGGACGGGCGGGTTACACCTTC.

The V gene is TRBV20-1, the J gene TRBJ1-2; no clear D gene. The germline CDR1 and CDR2 sequences are DFQATT and SNEGSKA (reference sequence). There are 13 residues in the CDR3. V was clipped by 6 bases and J by 5 bases, with 16 bases between them. CDR3 in amino acids: CSAQSRETYGYTF. DNA for the CDR3: TGCAGTGCCCAAAGCCGGGAGACTTATGGCTACACCTTC.

The rearrangement uses TRBV15 and TRBJ1-2; D might be TRBD1 (6 bases). The CDR3 contains 15 residues. Deletions cut 0 bases from V and 5 bases from J, with 13 bases between. Germline V gene sequence: CDR1 LNHNV, CDR2 YYDKDF (reference sequence). The CDR3 here is CATSRDQVRGYGYTF. DNA of the CDR3: TGTGCCACCAGCAGAGATCAAGTCAGGGGATATGGCTACACCTTC.

The gene calls are TRBV4-1 and TRBJ2-7, with TRBD2 as a possible D gene (7 bases). The CDR3 runs to 16 residues. V lost 0 bases and J lost 3, with 15 bases in between. CDR1 and CDR2 (germline): MGHRA, YSYEKL. CDR3: CASSQEGGVNFYEQYF. In nucleotides, the CDR3 is TGCGCCAGCAGCCAAGAAGGGGGGGTTAACTTCTACGAGCAGTACTTC.

V is TRBV6-1 and J is TRBJ1-2; 10 positions agree with TRBD1. The length of the CDR3 is 14 residues. V was pared by 5 bases and J by 7 bases, with 7 bases of the junction left unmatched. Germline V lookup: CDR1 MNHNS, CDR2 SASEGT. CDR3 DNA sequence: TGTGCCAGCAGTCCCGGGACAGGGGCAGGTGGCTACACCTTC. Protein: CASSPGTGAGGYTF.

The chain links TRBV7-8 to TRBJ2-2; D unresolved. Germline V lookup: CDR1 SGHVS, CDR2 FQNEAQ. The V end was cut by 5 bases, the J end by 2 bases, with 6 bases between. The CDR3 is 13 amino acids. In DNA, the CDR3 is TGTGCCAGCAGCGTCGTAAACACCGGGGAGCTGTTTTTT. It codes for CASSVVNTGELFF.

V and J are TRBV12-3 or TRBV12-4 and TRBJ2-3; D is perhaps TRBD1 (6 bases). Deletions cut 2 bases from V and 2 bases from J, with 11 bases between. This CDR3 has 15 amino acids. DNA for the CDR3: TGTGCCAGCAGTTTAATTAGGACAGCCACAGATACGCAGTATTTT. Residues: CASSLIRTATDTQYF.

This clonotype was seen a few times. The rearrangement links TRBV6-1 to TRBJ2-3; 11 bases line up with TRBD2. The trim removed 6 bases at V and 6 bases at J, leaving 5 bases unmatched. This CDR3 contains 14 residues. Looked up from germline, CDR1 is MNHNS and CDR2 is SASEGT. CDR3: CASRTSGVSDTQYF. The CDR3 DNA reads TGTGCCAGCAGGACTAGCGGGGTTTCTGATACGCAGTATTTT.

CDR3 amino acids: CASSTGPGHGELFF. The DNA for the CDR3 is TGTGCCAGCAGCACGGGACCCGGACATGGGGAACTGTTTTTT. The gene calls are TRBV5-8 and TRBJ1-4; a weak D match, TRBD1 (5 bases). In germline, CDR1 is SGHTS, CDR2 YDEGEE. Trimming removed 4 bases from V and 12 bases from J, with 19 bases in between. The CDR3 runs 14 residues.

This clonotype was observed a handful of times. The chain couples TRBV6-1 to TRBJ2-7; D might be TRBD2 (5 bases). Germline V gives CDR1 MNHNS, CDR2 SASEGT. This CDR3 has 13 amino acids. Trimming cost V 6 bases and J 1 base, with 10 bases left between them. In DNA, the CDR3 is TGTGCCAGCAGGCGGGCCCCATCCTACGAGCAGTACTTC. Its translation: CASRRAPSYEQYF.

This clonotype was observed a handful of times. This rearrangement joins TRBV24-1 to TRBJ1-2; D perhaps matches TRBD1 (5 bases). The CDR3 is 14 amino acids. Trimming took off 4 bases at V and 6 bases at J, with 14 bases between the two ends. The germline CDR1 and CDR2 sequences are KGHDR and SFDVKD. CDR3 bases: TGTGCCACCAGTGAGCCCGGGGCTACTAATGGCTACACCTTC. It encodes CATSEPGATNGYTF.

J is TRBJ1-6 and V is TRBV5-1; TRBD1 matches 11 bases. In germline, CDR1 is SGHRS, CDR2 YFSETQ. This CDR3 is 15 amino acids long. J lost 9 bases, V lost 2 bases, and 4 bases had no gene match. In DNA, the CDR3 is TGCGCCAGCAGCTTCGGACAGGGGGCGGGTTCACCCCTCCACTTT. This gives the protein CASSFGQGAGSPLHF.

The chain couples TRBV6-5 to TRBJ1-2; TRBD1 might be the D (5 bases). Trimming took off 0 bases at V and 0 bases at J, with 8 bases between the two ends. Germline values: CDR1 MNHEY, CDR2 SVGAGI. The CDR3 runs to 15 residues. The DNA for the CDR3 is TGTGCCAGCAGTTACTCGAGGGGTGCTAACTATGGCTACACCTTC. It yields the protein CASSYSRGANYGYTF.

This chain uses TRBV5-1 with TRBJ2-3, with 8 nucleotides matching TRBD1. CDR1 is SGHRS, CDR2 YFSETQ, per germline. The CDR3 runs 16 residues. V shed 2 bases and J 3 bases; nucleotides not matched to a gene: 8. CDR3 DNA sequence: TGCGCCAGCAGCTTAGGACAGGGATTGAGGACAGATACGCAGTATTTT. Translated, it gives CASSLGQGLRTDTQYF.

This clonotype was recorded a few times. CDR3 DNA sequence: TGCGCCAGCAGCTTGGGACAGTCTAACTATGGCTACACCTTC. Translating it yields CASSLGQSNYGYTF. The chain carries TRBV5-1 and TRBJ1-2; TRBD1 might be the D (5 bases). The ends were cut back, 0 bases at V and 0 bases at J, with 6 bases in the middle. Germline lookup yields CDR1 SGHRS and CDR2 YFSETQ. The CDR3 has 14 residues.

This clonotype was observed a few times. The rearrangement joins TRBV6-5 to TRBJ1-2; 8 bases are shared with TRBD1. The CDR3 consists of 15 residues. V lost 0 bases and J lost 4; bases outside the gene matches: 4. Germline CDR1 and CDR2: MNHEY and SVGAGI. CDR3 protein: CASSYSHRGGYGYTF. DNA for the CDR3: TGTGCCAGCAGTTACTCGCACAGGGGGGGCTATGGCTACACCTTC.

The V and J genes are TRBV11-3 and TRBJ1-2; the D gene is possibly TRBD1 (6 bases). Germline V gene data show CDR1 as SGHNT and CDR2 as YENEEA. This CDR3 region has 15 residues. With 0 bases removed from V and 8 bases from J, the gap between germline ends came to 16 bases. The DNA of the CDR3 is TGTGCCAGCAGCTTAGATTCGGCAGGGGCTAGAGGCTACACCTTC. Translated, it gives CASSLDSAGARGYTF.

This chain links TRBV6-1 with TRBJ2-1; D may be TRBD2 (5 bases). CDR1 MNHNS and CDR2 SASEGT come from the germline V gene. V was clipped by 6 bases and J by 3 bases, with 15 bases between them. CDR3 length equals 15 residues. The CDR3 bases are TGTGCCAGCAGCCCCGGACTGCGAGGCTACAATGAGCAGTTCTTC. Its translation: CASSPGLRGYNEQFF.

This clonotype was seen only a few times. The chain combines TRBV27 with TRBJ1-6; D is uncertain. The CDR3 totals 13 residues. Germline V lookup: CDR1 MNHEY, CDR2 SMNVEV (reference sequence). The ends were cut back, 6 bases at V and 9 bases at J, with 12 bases in the middle. The CDR3 sequence is CASSPGLGSPLHF. CDR3 nucleotide sequence: TGTGCCAGCAGCCCCGGCTTAGGTTCACCCCTCCACTTT.

The rearrangement uses TRBV7-6 and TRBJ2-5; TRBD2 matches 7 bases. Germline assignment: CDR1 SGHVS and CDR2 FNYEAQ. The CDR3 is 15 residues long. The junction had 6 bases not matched to a gene; V was cut back by 5 bases and J by 0 bases. The CDR3 DNA reads as TGTGCCAGCAGCCCCGGACTAGAGTACCAAGAGACCCAGTACTTC. It specifies CASSPGLEYQETQYF.

The chain has TRBV5-7 and TRBJ1-5, with D perhaps matching TRBD1 (5 bases). TRBV5-7 is an ORF, and what it does is uncertain. The CDR3 length is 15 residues. V lost 4 bases and J lost 0, with 11 bases in between. For the CDR3, the DNA is TGTGCCAGCAGCCACAGGACCGATAGCAATCAGCCCCAGCATTTT. It is translated as CASSHRTDSNQPQHF.

The genes are TRBV6-1 and TRBJ2-7; 8 positions agree with TRBD2. V lost 2 bases, J lost 3 bases, and 6 bases stayed unmatched. The germline V gene has CDR1 MNHNS and CDR2 SASEGT. The CDR3 contains 15 residues. CDR3 residues: CASSERSGGVYEQYF. In DNA, the CDR3 is TGTGCCAGCAGTGAAAGGAGCGGGGGAGTCTACGAGCAGTACTTC.

This clonotype was observed a few times. This CDR3 is CASGGQGEFGYTF. The CDR3 DNA follows: TGTGCTAGTGGTGGACAGGGAGAGTTTGGCTACACCTTC. The chain employs TRBV12-5 and TRBJ1-2, with 8 nucleotides matching TRBD1. V dropped 5 bases and J dropped 7; count of bases not matched to a gene: 6. Germline CDR1 LGHNT, CDR2 FRNRAP. The CDR3 runs 13 residues.

The chain employs TRBV20-1 and TRBJ2-3, with 9 positions matching TRBD1. The junction had 9 bases not matched to a gene; V was cut back by 5 bases and J by 3 bases. Per germline, CDR1 DFQATT and CDR2 SNEGSKA (reference sequence). This CDR3 comprises 15 residues. The CDR3 bases are TGCAGTGCTGGACAGGGGATCAGTGGTACAGATACGCAGTATTTT. It codes for CSAGQGISGTDTQYF.

The V gene is TRBV6-2 or TRBV6-3, the J gene TRBJ2-7; no clear D. CDR1 and CDR2 from the germline V gene are MNHEY and SVGEGT. CDR3 length: 13 residues. Trimming took 6 bases from V and 7 from J, leaving 16 bases between them. CDR3 in DNA: TGTGCCAGCAGCGAAACCCGGCGCGGAGAGCAGTACTTC. Translation: CASSETRRGEQYF.